Following are 32 T cell receptor beta chains from one sample sequenced in a study of cytomegalovirus exposure and HLA in healthy donors. 60 Vbeta and 13 Jbeta primers were used in PCR. The table came from immunoSEQ multiplex PCR; TCRdb's copy has only in-frame clones and leaves some out. The sample holds roughly 120,000 clones, around 63% seen once. Sequenced: PBMCs. These receptor sequences come from a man aged 35 to 55 in good health and CMV-seropositive.

Here the CDR3 DNA reads TGTGCCAGCAGCCAAGGCAGGGCCGGGGGCTACACCTTC. Translation gives CASSQGRAGGYTF. V usage is TRBV14 and J usage is TRBJ1-2; perhaps TRBD1 as D (5 bases). This CDR3 is built from 13 residues. The germline V and J ends were trimmed by 1 base and 8 bases, with 11 bases remaining between them. CDR1 is SGHDN and CDR2 is FVKESK in the germline V gene.

The chain has TRBV6-1 and TRBJ2-7; 8 nucleotides match TRBD1. Germline loops: CDR1 MNHNS, CDR2 SASEGT. V was pared by 7 bases and J by 3 bases, with 5 bases of the junction left unmatched. The CDR3 length is 13 residues. CDR3 in DNA: TGTGCCAGCACGGGACAGGATCACTACGAGCAGTACTTC. It codes for CASTGQDHYEQYF.

The chain carries TRBV10-3 and TRBJ2-1, with D maybe TRBD2 (6 bases). Germline lookup yields CDR1 ENHRY and CDR2 SYGVKD. V lost 7 bases, J lost 8 bases, and 18 bases lay in between. This CDR3 spans 14 amino acids. The CDR3 region has the DNA TGTGCCATCAAGGGACTGCCCATCTGGGATGAGCAGTTCTTC. Encoded protein: CAIKGLPIWDEQFF.

J is TRBJ1-4 and V is TRBV27; D unresolved. Deletions cut 4 bases from V and 0 bases from J, with 6 bases between. The CDR3 covers 14 residues. Germline assignment: CDR1 MNHEY and CDR2 SMNVEV (reference sequence). CDR3: CASSSGATNEKLFF. The CDR3, as DNA: TGTGCCAGCAGTTCCGGGGCAACTAATGAAAAACTGTTTTTT.

There are a few counts of this clone. The chain recombines TRBV4-1 with TRBJ2-5, with 12 bases aligning to TRBD2. Trimming took 7 bases from V and 2 from J; bases not matched to a gene: 11. The germline gives CDR1 MGHRA, CDR2 YSYEKL. The CDR3 has 17 amino acids. CDR3 region: CASTLPPGLAGQETQYF. In DNA, the CDR3 is TGCGCCAGCACCTTACCTCCGGGACTAGCGGGTCAAGAGACCCAGTACTTC.

The chain recombines TRBV5-1 with TRBJ2-5; the match to TRBD2 covers 8 bases. Per germline, CDR1 SGHRS and CDR2 YFSETQ. The CDR3 covers 15 residues. After removal of 5 bases from V and 5 bases from J, the junction contained 11 bases not matched to a gene. The CDR3 nucleotides are TGCGCCAGCAGTGGCGGGGGGTTAGAGTATGAGACCCAGTACTTC. The encoded protein is CASSGGGLEYETQYF.

The chain combines TRBV7-9 with TRBJ2-2, with unresolved D. V lost 5 bases and J 4 bases, leaving 8 bases between the germline ends. The germline gives CDR1 SEHNR, CDR2 FQNEAQ (reference sequence). The CDR3 contains 13 residues. This chain's CDR3 is CASSPGFTGELFF. The CDR3 bases are TGTGCCAGCAGCCCAGGTTTCACCGGGGAGCTGTTTTTT.

The chain is built from TRBV10-3 and TRBJ2-3, with 10 bases fitting TRBD2. V shed 6 bases and J 4 bases; nucleotides not matched to a gene: 7. The germline CDR1 and CDR2 sequences are ENHRY and SYGVKD. The CDR3 length is 15 residues. The CDR3 DNA reads as TGTGCCATCAGCCTCAGCGGGGGGGCCGCAGATACGCAGTATTTT. Translation: CAISLSGGAADTQYF.

This clone was picked up a small number of times. The chain joins TRBV5-6 to TRBJ2-1; 7 bases fit TRBD1. This CDR3 contains 14 residues. CDR1 SGHDT and CDR2 YYEEEE come from the germline V gene. J was trimmed by 3 bases and V by 4 bases; bases with no gene match: 4. The CDR3 loop is CASSKDRYYNEQFF. The CDR3 DNA is TGTGCCAGCAGCAAGGACAGGTACTACAATGAGCAGTTCTTC.

This chain uses TRBV5-1 with TRBJ2-1; 12 bases are a match to TRBD2. The V segment lost 4 bases and the J segment 7 bases; nucleotides outside the gene matches: 6. The CDR3 spans 15 residues. Germline lookup yields CDR1 SGHRS and CDR2 YFSETQ. The CDR3 protein is CASSDGTSGLNEQFF. The DNA for the CDR3 is TGCGCCAGCAGCGACGGGACTAGCGGGTTAAATGAGCAGTTCTTC.

The chain uses TRBV11-2 and TRBJ1-2; 7 nucleotides line up with TRBD1. J lost 8 bases, V lost 3 bases, and 6 bases had no gene match. This CDR3 region has 13 residues. The V gene's germline CDR1 is SGHAT and CDR2 FQNNGV. The DNA of the CDR3 is TGTGCCAGCAGCTTTACAGGGGCGGAGGGCTACACCTTC. Protein: CASSFTGAEGYTF.

The chain is built from TRBV6-5 and TRBJ2-1; 13 bases align to TRBD2. Trimming cost V 5 bases and J 7 bases; bases outside gene matches: 5. The CDR3 contains 15 residues. Germline V gene data show CDR1 as MNHEY and CDR2 as SVGAGI. CDR3 in DNA: TGTGCCAGCAGTCTGACTAGCGGGAGGTCTAATGAGCAGTTCTTC. Its translation is CASSLTSGRSNEQFF.

This chain links TRBV18 with TRBJ2-7; 10 bases map to TRBD2. V shed 0 bases and J 5 bases; nucleotides not matched to a gene: 4. This CDR3 has 15 amino acids. Germline assignment: CDR1 KGHSH and CDR2 LQKENI. In nucleotides, the CDR3 is TGTGCCAGCTCACCACCGGGACTAGCGATGAACGAGCAGTACTTC. This sequence encodes CASSPPGLAMNEQYF.

The chain uses TRBV30 and TRBJ2-7; 7 bases are a match to TRBD2. Germline V lookup: CDR1 GTSNPN, CDR2 SVGIG (reference sequence). The trim removed 1 base at V and 5 bases at J, leaving 8 bases unmatched. The CDR3 consists of 14 residues. The CDR3 here is CAWSGGGSSHEQYF. The DNA of the CDR3 is TGTGCCTGGAGTGGGGGCGGGAGTTCCCACGAGCAGTACTTC. The variable domain in full, completed from reference TRBV30 and TRBJ2-7, reads SQTIHQWPATLVQPVGSPLSLECTVEGTSNPNLYWYRQAAGRGLQLLFYSVGIGQISSEVPQNLSASRPQDRQFILSSKKLLLSDSGFYLCAWSGGGSSHEQYFGPGTRLTVT.

This clone has a single count. This chain links TRBV9 with TRBJ1-1; D ambiguous. V lost 0 bases and J 3 bases, leaving 12 bases between the germline ends. The CDR3 length is 15 residues. Germline V CDR1 and CDR2: SGDLS, YYNGEE. The CDR3 here is CASSVEEFGDTEAFF. CDR3 nucleotides: TGTGCCAGCAGCGTAGAAGAATTCGGGGACACTGAAGCTTTCTTT.

This chain joins TRBV10-3 and TRBJ2-3; tentative D call: TRBD2 (5 bases). There are 15 residues in the CDR3. Germline loops: CDR1 ENHRY, CDR2 SYGVKD. The V end was cut by 3 bases, the J end by 8 bases, with 18 bases between. The CDR3 nucleotides are TGTGCCATCAGTGAACCTGGGGAGTTAGCAGGTACGCAGTATTTT. Translation: CAISEPGELAGTQYF.

This chain connects TRBV6-5 to TRBJ2-7, with TRBD1 identical over 10 bases. Trimming removed 6 bases from V and 5 bases from J; junction bases left unmatched: 4. The CDR3 spans 13 residues. Germline lookup yields CDR1 MNHEY and CDR2 SVGAGI. The CDR3 DNA follows: TGTGCCAGCAGGGGACAGGGGCGGGACGAGCAGTACTTC. Translating it yields CASRGQGRDEQYF.

The gene calls are TRBV2 and TRBJ2-3; D remains ambiguous. V lost 6 bases to trimming and J lost 6 bases, with 7 bases between them. This CDR3 region has 11 residues. The germline CDR1 and CDR2 sequences are SNHLY and FYNNEI. The CDR3 DNA follows: TGTGCCAGCAGCTTCGGGGATACGCAGTATTTT. It is translated as CASSFGDTQYF.

V is TRBV9 and J is TRBJ2-3; D call uncertain. V was shortened by 0 bases and J by 4 bases, with 6 bases between the two germline ends. Per the germline V gene, CDR1 is SGDLS and CDR2 is YYNGEE. The CDR3 loop spans 13 amino acids. In DNA form, the CDR3 reads TGTGCCAGCAGCGTAGCGGGTGCAGATACGCAGTATTTT. Its protein is CASSVAGADTQYF.

The chain couples TRBV10-1 to TRBJ2-2; D remains unclear. The V gene's germline CDR1 is WNHNN and CDR2 SYGVQD (reference sequence). CDR3 length equals 16 residues. V was clipped by 0 bases and J by 1 base, with 9 bases between them. CDR3 loop: CASSESTAGNTGELFF. For the CDR3, the DNA is TGCGCCAGCAGTGAGTCGACGGCAGGGAACACCGGGGAGCTGTTTTTT.

The rearrangement uses TRBV11-2 and TRBJ1-3, with TRBD1 identical over 8 bases. The V and J ends lost 2 bases and 4 bases, in that order; junction bases with no gene match: 7. CDR1 and CDR2 (germline): SGHAT, FQNNGV. The CDR3 length is 16 residues. The CDR3 protein is CASSLFRGLHGNTIYF. DNA for the CDR3: TGTGCCAGCAGCTTATTCAGGGGGCTTCACGGAAACACCATATATTTT.

This clone was seen at least ten times. CDR3 in amino acids: CASSAGVMGYGYTF. CDR3 in DNA: TGCGCCAGCAGCGCAGGGGTTATGGGCTATGGCTACACCTTC. The chain recombines TRBV5-1 with TRBJ1-2; weak D call: TRBD1 (6 bases). CDR3 length: 14 amino acids. Trimming cost V 4 bases and J 4 bases, with 14 bases left between them. Germline V gene lookup returns CDR1 SGHRS and CDR2 YFSETQ. The full variable domain, in which reference TRBV5-1 and TRBJ1-2 provide the parts outside the CDR3, is KAGVTQTPRYLIKTRGQQVTLSCSPISGHRSVSWYQQTPGQGLQFLFEYFSETQRNKGNFPGRFSGRQFSNSRSEMNVSTLELGDSALYLCASSAGVMGYGYTFGSGTRLTVV.

The chain employs TRBV7-6 and TRBJ2-5; 11 nucleotides agree with TRBD2. Germline trimming cut 5 bases from V and 5 bases from J; bases unmatched to any gene: 22. Germline CDR1 reads SGHVS; CDR2 reads FNYEAQ. The CDR3 contains 20 residues. The CDR3 is CASSKTGTSGVLGYRETQYF. CDR3 DNA: TGTGCCAGCAGCAAAACCGGGACTAGCGGCGTACTCGGGTATAGGGAGACCCAGTACTTC.

V usage is TRBV27 and J usage is TRBJ1-1; TRBD1 agrees at 7 bases. This CDR3 has 13 amino acids. J was trimmed by 5 bases and V by 4 bases; bases with no gene match: 4. Germline CDR1 MNHEY, CDR2 SMNVEV (reference sequence). In DNA form, the CDR3 reads TGTGCCAGCAGTTCGGGACAGAGAACTGAAGCTTTCTTT. Translation: CASSSGQRTEAFF.

The chain is built from TRBV6-5 and TRBJ1-1; TRBD1 is a possible D gene (5 bases). The CDR3 is made up of 15 amino acids. The V gene's germline CDR1 is MNHEY and CDR2 SVGAGI. V dropped 6 bases and J dropped 1 base, with 15 bases sitting between them. The CDR3 is CASRGWGLKNTEAFF. Here the CDR3 DNA reads TGTGCCAGCAGAGGGTGGGGACTAAAGAACACTGAAGCTTTCTTT.

This sequence joins TRBV4-1 and TRBJ1-5; perhaps TRBD1 as D (5 bases). This CDR3 contains 13 residues. Germline CDR1 reads MGHRA; CDR2 reads YSYEKL. V dropped 1 base and J dropped 7 bases, with 8 bases sitting between them. In nucleotides, the CDR3 is TGCGCCAGCAGCCAAGGCCAGGGACAGCCCCAGCATTTT. Protein: CASSQGQGQPQHF.

This sequence joins TRBV7-9 and TRBJ2-1, with D possibly matching TRBD2 (5 bases). V lost 3 bases and J lost 5, with 11 bases in between. This CDR3 is 14 amino acids long. The germline V gene has CDR1 SEHNR and CDR2 FQNEAQ (reference sequence). In DNA, the CDR3 is TGTGCCAGCAGCTTTTTCTCGGGAAACAATGAGCAGTTCTTC. Protein: CASSFFSGNNEQFF.

This chain joins TRBV10-1 and TRBJ2-1; TRBD2 matches at 8 bases. The CDR3 has 11 residues. The V gene end was trimmed by 6 bases and the J gene end by 9 bases; junction bases not matched to a gene: 1. The germline V gene has CDR1 WNHNN and CDR2 SYGVQD (reference sequence). In DNA form, the CDR3 reads TGCGCCAGCAGAAGCGGGGGTGAGCAGTTCTTC. Translating gives CASRSGGEQFF.

Only a few counts were recorded for this clone. V is TRBV19 and J is TRBJ2-7, with no clear D. Germline V lookup: CDR1 LNHDA, CDR2 SQIVND (reference sequence). V lost 5 bases to trimming and J lost 4 bases, with 15 bases between them. The CDR3 loop spans 14 amino acids. For the CDR3, the DNA is TGTGCCAGTAGTCTTGAGGCGGCAACTTACGAGCAGTACTTC. Translating it yields CASSLEAATYEQYF.

J is TRBJ2-7 and V is TRBV7-2, with D tentatively TRBD2 (6 bases). The V gene lost 3 bases and the J gene lost 4 bases, with 10 bases spanning the gap. CDR3 length: 13 amino acids. In germline, CDR1 is SGHTA, CDR2 FQGNSA. As DNA, the CDR3 is TGTGCCAGCAGCTTGGGGCGGGAATACGAGCAGTACTTC. Protein product: CASSLGREYEQYF.

The V gene is TRBV28, the J gene TRBJ1-2; 10 bases line up with TRBD1. The CDR3 is made up of 16 amino acids. V dropped 0 bases and J dropped 7; count of bases not matched to a gene: 8. CDR1 is MDHEN and CDR2 is SYDVKM in the germline V gene. The chain's CDR3 is CASSLWGDRGLGGYTF. The DNA for the CDR3 is TGTGCCAGCAGTTTATGGGGGGACAGGGGACTCGGTGGCTACACCTTC.

This clone was counted between two and nine times. The chain uses TRBV4-1 and TRBJ1-3; D not certain. V was trimmed by 0 bases and J by 2 bases, leaving 20 bases between them. Germline V gives CDR1 MGHRA, CDR2 YSYEKL. The CDR3 is made up of 19 amino acids. CDR3 coding DNA: TGCGCCAGCAGCCAAGATAATGGATGGGCAGGAAAGGCTGGAAACACCATATATTTT. It encodes CASSQDNGWAGKAGNTIYF.